This T cell receptor beta chain was captured in a study of T cell changes during pregnancy in multiple sclerosis (dated by TCRdb to between 2017 and 2020). For context, the study as a whole: Changes in the T cell repertoire over the course of pregnancy were examined in this study in women with multiple sclerosis.

With regard to this clone: No antigen is known for it. Nothing much larger sits one base from this clone, and base qualities are not available.

The germline V gene specifies MGHDK as CDR1 and SYGVNS as CDR2. Its CDR3 holds 13 amino acids, cysteine through phenylalanine. The read is trimmed to its CDR3 DNA, 39 bases read in frame from base 1. Unmatched junction bases come to 7, with V trimmed by 8 bases and J by 6 bases. Library preparation employed the immunoSEQ multiplex PCR assay. TCRdb limited this immuneACCESS table to in-frame rearrangements with V and J called. A share of clones is missing; checked studies link under half to unresolved V genes, and the rest is unexplained. The sample yields some 80,000 clones; about 94% were counted once. The ten largest make up around 2.5% of the sample.

The chain is assembled from TRBV25-1 and TRBJ2-3; TRBD2 aligns with 8 central bases. This clonotype was obtained from a female donor with multiple sclerosis, enrolled in a pregnancy study. This sample comprised peripheral blood, obtained in the third trimester of pregnancy. The CDR3 region reads CASARGGGDTQYF. The DNA sequence is given as TGTGCCAGCGCCCGGGGGGGTGGGGATACGCAGTATTTT.